This T cell receptor (beta chain) was observed in a study of blood T cell repertoires in COVID-19. About the research overall: From T cells, B-cell-depleted T cells, or PBMCs came the material, which was cDNA or gDNA.

Per the authors' pipeline: Reference gene primer amplification gave nucleated cell count estimates. Clones were read by immunoSEQ multiplex PCR, and TCRdb kept only the in-frame ones, dropping some. The D gene and trimming were derived from the DNA, and the V and J assignments and clone size from that table. Here the sample spans fewer than 350,000 clones, roughly nine tenths being singletons. From germline, CDR1 is MNHEY and CDR2 SMNVEV (reference sequence). V was shortened by 4 bases and J by 5 bases, with 15 bases between the two germline ends. CDR3 length equals 15 residues. The sequenced sample consisted of peripheral blood. The TCR comes from a woman in her twenties or thirties with COVID-19, enrolled during active disease. The V and J genes are TRBV27 and TRBJ2-1; tentative D call: TRBD2 (7 bases). CDR3: CASSSLGGRDNEQFF. The CDR3, as DNA: TGTGCCAGCAGTTCGCTGGGGGGGCGGGACAATGAGCAGTTCTTC.